The 9 T cell receptor beta chains below were found in one sample sequenced in a study of blood T cell repertoires in COVID-19. Assay: immunoSEQ multiplex PCR; the TCRdb copy retains only in-frame clones and omits some. The data show hundreds of thousands of clones, 85% to 90% seen once. Sequenced: peripheral blood. The receptors originated from a man between 18 and 35 years old with COVID-19, enrolled during active disease.

About this clone: Additional DNA sequences in this sample encode the identical CDR3. For the CDR3, the DNA is TGTGCCAGCAGTTACGGCGAGGCAGATACGCAGTATTTT. The encoded protein is CASSYGEADTQYF. The chain links TRBV6-6 to TRBJ2-3; D gene ambiguous. This CDR3 is 13 amino acids long. V was clipped by 2 bases and J by 4 bases, with 7 bases between them. Per the germline V gene, CDR1 is MNHNY and CDR2 is SVGAGI (reference sequence).

The genes are TRBV20-1 and TRBJ2-7; 9 bases are a match to TRBD1. V was pared by 3 bases and J by 2 bases, with 20 bases of the junction left unmatched. The CDR3 extends over 19 amino acids. The germline CDR1 and CDR2 sequences are DFQATT and SNEGSKA (reference sequence). This chain's CDR3 is CSASKADRGSRLGPYEQYF. The DNA for the CDR3 is TGCAGTGCTAGTAAAGCGGACAGGGGATCCAGACTAGGTCCCTACGAGCAGTACTTC.

This clone appeared once. The J gene is TRBJ2-3, the V gene TRBV7-8; possible D gene TRBD2, 6 bases. Trimming pared 2 bases from V and 0 bases from J, leaving 15 bases between. This CDR3 comprises 17 residues. CDR1 and CDR2 from the germline V gene are SGHVS and FQNEAQ. The CDR3: CASSLFIAEPSTDTQYF. In nucleotides, the CDR3 is TGTGCCAGCAGCTTATTCATAGCGGAGCCTAGCACAGATACGCAGTATTTT.

The chain links TRBV2 to TRBJ2-5; 7 bases are shared with TRBD2. The V gene's germline CDR1 is SNHLY and CDR2 FYNNEI. V shed 0 bases, J shed 7 bases, and the junction held 14 bases outside the gene matches. The CDR3 is 17 amino acids. CDR3 coding DNA: TGTGCCAGCAGTGAAGCGCTGGGCGGGAGTTTAAGAGTGACCCAGTACTTC. It yields the protein CASSEALGGSLRVTQYF.

J is TRBJ1-2 and V is TRBV10-2; 11 nucleotides align to TRBD1. V gave up 4 bases and J gave up 5 bases; unmatched junction bases: 9. The length of the CDR3 is 16 residues. Germline CDR1 WSHSY, CDR2 SAAADI. The CDR3 loop is CASSGIGQGAVYGYTF. Here the CDR3 DNA reads TGCGCCAGCAGTGGAATAGGACAGGGGGCTGTTTATGGCTACACCTTC.

The chain uses TRBV7-3 and TRBJ2-3; 9 bases align to TRBD2. Trimming cost V 1 base and J 5 bases; bases outside gene matches: 4. Germline V lookup: CDR1 SGHTA, CDR2 FQGTGA. The CDR3 spans 15 residues. CDR3 coding DNA: TGTGCCAGCAGCTTAAAGGCGGGAGGGGTAGATACGCAGTATTTT. Encoded protein: CASSLKAGGVDTQYF.

The chain carries TRBV19 and TRBJ1-2; maybe TRBD1 (5 bases). From germline, CDR1 is LNHDA and CDR2 SQIVND (reference sequence). This CDR3 spans 12 amino acids. Trimming took 4 bases from V and 6 from J, leaving 9 bases between them. In nucleotides, the CDR3 is TGTGCCAGTAGTACGCGGGGGGATGGCTACACCTTC. This translates into CASSTRGDGYTF.

The chain carries TRBV18 and TRBJ1-2; no definite D call. The germline V and J ends were trimmed by 0 bases and 3 bases, with 5 bases remaining between them. The CDR3 contains 13 residues. The V gene's germline CDR1 is KGHSH and CDR2 LQKENI. The CDR3 nucleotides are TGTGCCAGCTCACCACCAATAGACTATGGCTACACCTTC. Amino acids: CASSPPIDYGYTF.

This chain connects TRBV4-2 to TRBJ2-3; 7 positions agree with TRBD2. CDR1 is LGHNA, CDR2 YNFKEQ, per germline. There are 17 residues in the CDR3. Losses at the gene ends were 1 base for V and 4 bases for J; bases not matched to a gene: 11. The CDR3 region has the DNA TGTGCCAGCAGCCAAGGGTTGCGGGGGTTTATCGCAGATACGCAGTATTTT. Its protein product is CASSQGLRGFIADTQYF.